What follows describes a single T cell receptor beta chain. The antigen is not known. This specimen belongs to a study of T cell responses to AZD1222 COVID-19 vaccine. This CDR3 is 12 amino acids long. CDR1 and CDR2 from the germline V gene are SEHNR and FQNEAQ (reference sequence). V lost 2 bases to trimming and J lost 5 bases, with 7 bases between them. Whole-study results and caveats: Following two doses of AZD1222, Spike-specific TCR breadth and depth rose.

Assay used: immunoSEQ multiplex PCR; TCRdb lists only in-frame clones, some missing. The sample contains roughly 83,000 clones, approximately 85% of which appear only once. The genes are TRBV7-9 and TRBJ2-7, with D tentatively TRBD1 (5 bases). Sequences were derived from peripheral blood, sampled on day 0 of AZD1222 vaccination. The receptor was derived from an adult in good health. The chain's CDR3 is CASSLLGDEQYF. In DNA, the CDR3 is TGTGCCAGCAGCTTATTAGGGGACGAGCAGTACTTC.